This T cell receptor beta chain was observed in a study of T cell responses to AZD1222 COVID-19 vaccine. Whole-study results and caveats: Among spike-specific TCRs, nearly half reportedly target unmutated variant regions. There were mostly white British donors and more females than males, and clonal diversity was possibly underestimated. Spike as a whole was targeted by vaccine-associated CD4 TCRs, dominant at 160-218 and 743-854.

The data were produced by immunoSEQ multiplex PCR, yet TCRdb's version contains in-frame clones alone and is incomplete. Of 100,000 to 150,000 clones in the sample, 70% to 90% were seen once. This CDR3 comprises 11 residues. V was cut by 8 bases and J by 5 bases, with 9 bases left in between. The germline V gene has CDR1 MNHEY and CDR2 SVGAGI. Comment on this clone: Its specificity is not known.

The sequenced sample was peripheral blood, obtained 28 days after the second AZD1222 dose. The clonotype originates from an adult who received the AZD1222 COVID-19 vaccine. The chain recombines TRBV6-5 with TRBJ2-5; TRBD1 might be the D (6 bases). The CDR3 DNA follows: TGTGCCAGCTCTACAGGGGAGACCCAGTACTTC. It specifies CASSTGETQYF.